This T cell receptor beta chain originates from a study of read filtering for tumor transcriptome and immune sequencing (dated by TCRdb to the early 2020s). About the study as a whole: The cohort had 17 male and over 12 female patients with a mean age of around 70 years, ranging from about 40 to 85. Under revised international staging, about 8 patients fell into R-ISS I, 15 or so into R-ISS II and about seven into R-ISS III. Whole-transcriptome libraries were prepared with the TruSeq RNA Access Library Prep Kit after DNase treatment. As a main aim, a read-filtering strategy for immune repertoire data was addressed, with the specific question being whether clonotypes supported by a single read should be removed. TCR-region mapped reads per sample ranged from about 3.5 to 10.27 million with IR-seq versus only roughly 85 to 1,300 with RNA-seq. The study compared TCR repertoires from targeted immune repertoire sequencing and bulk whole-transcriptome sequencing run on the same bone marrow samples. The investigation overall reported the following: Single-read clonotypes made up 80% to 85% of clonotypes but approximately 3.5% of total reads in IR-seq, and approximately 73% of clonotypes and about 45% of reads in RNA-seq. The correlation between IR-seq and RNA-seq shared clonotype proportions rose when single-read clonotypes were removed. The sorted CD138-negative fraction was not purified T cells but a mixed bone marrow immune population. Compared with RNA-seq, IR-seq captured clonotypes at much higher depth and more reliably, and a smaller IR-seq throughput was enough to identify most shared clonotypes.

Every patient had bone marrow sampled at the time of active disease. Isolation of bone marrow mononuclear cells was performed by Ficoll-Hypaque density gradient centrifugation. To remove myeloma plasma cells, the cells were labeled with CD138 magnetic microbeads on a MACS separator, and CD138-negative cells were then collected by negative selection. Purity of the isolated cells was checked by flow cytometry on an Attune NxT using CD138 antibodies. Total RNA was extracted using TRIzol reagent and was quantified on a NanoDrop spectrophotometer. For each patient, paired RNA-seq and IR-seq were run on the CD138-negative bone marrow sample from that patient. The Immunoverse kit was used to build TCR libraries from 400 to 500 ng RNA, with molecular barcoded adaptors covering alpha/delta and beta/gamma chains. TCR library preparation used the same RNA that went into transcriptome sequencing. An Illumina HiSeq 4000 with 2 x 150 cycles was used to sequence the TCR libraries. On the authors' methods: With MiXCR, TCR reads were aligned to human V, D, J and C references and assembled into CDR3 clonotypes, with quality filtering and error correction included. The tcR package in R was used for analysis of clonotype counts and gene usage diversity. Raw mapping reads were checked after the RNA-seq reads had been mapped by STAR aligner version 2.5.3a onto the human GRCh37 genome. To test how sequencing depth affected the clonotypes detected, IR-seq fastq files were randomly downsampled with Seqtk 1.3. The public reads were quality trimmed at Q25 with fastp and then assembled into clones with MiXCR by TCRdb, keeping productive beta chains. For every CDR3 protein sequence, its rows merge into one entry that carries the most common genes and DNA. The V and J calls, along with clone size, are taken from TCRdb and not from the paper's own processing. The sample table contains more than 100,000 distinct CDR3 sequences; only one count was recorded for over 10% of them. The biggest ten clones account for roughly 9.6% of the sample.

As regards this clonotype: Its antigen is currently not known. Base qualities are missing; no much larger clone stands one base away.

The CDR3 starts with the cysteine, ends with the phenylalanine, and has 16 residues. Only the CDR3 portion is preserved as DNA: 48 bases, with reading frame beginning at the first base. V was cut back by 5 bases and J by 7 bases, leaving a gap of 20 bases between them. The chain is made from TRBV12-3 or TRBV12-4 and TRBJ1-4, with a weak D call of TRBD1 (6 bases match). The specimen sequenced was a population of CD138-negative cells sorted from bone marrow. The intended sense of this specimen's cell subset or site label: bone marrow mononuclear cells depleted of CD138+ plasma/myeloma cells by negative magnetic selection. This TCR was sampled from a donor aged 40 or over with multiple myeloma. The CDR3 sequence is CASSLIGTGTSEKLFF. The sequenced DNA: TGTGCCAGCAGTCTCATTGGAACAGGGACGAGTGAAAAACTGTTTTTT.